The present TCR beta chain was sequenced within a study of blood T cell repertoires in COVID-19. Trimming left V 2 bases short and J 0 bases short, with 6 bases between. CDR1 and CDR2 from the germline V gene are SGHTA and FQGNSA. This CDR3 contains 14 residues. Seattle's cohort entered during active infection and was followed longitudinally. Generated by immunoSEQ multiplex PCR, the TCRdb table keeps only in-frame clones and is missing some. The sample lists a few hundred thousand clones, approximately 86% occurring once. Sequencing was carried out using peripheral blood. This receptor was identified in an older woman with COVID-19, enrolled during active disease. This chain links TRBV7-2 with TRBJ2-3, with D hard to call. The CDR3 loop is CASSLMSSTDTQYF. In nucleotides, the CDR3 is TGTGCCAGCAGCTTAATGAGTAGCACAGATACGCAGTATTTT.